This T cell receptor beta chain was recovered during a study of blood T cell repertoires in COVID-19. Study overall: Sites in the United States, Italy and Spain provided acute and convalescent COVID-19 samples. Sample material is recorded as cDNA or gDNA derived from T cells, B-cell-depleted T cells, or PBMCs.

Study processing details: Reference gene primer amplification gave nucleated cell count estimates. The repertoire was sequenced with immunoSEQ multiplex PCR; TCRdb's copy has only in-frame clones and lacks some. V, J and clone size are taken as reported in that table, and D and trimming were inferred from the DNA itself. Altogether tens of thousands of clones are present, approximately 91% being singletons, with the ten largest covering 9% to 15%. Sequencing input: peripheral blood. The clonotype comes from a man in his 70s with active or convalescent COVID-19.

CDR3 bases: TGTGCCAGCAGCCGGAGACTAGCGGGGTCTTCTAGCACAGATACGCAGTATTTT. It yields the protein CASSRRLAGSSSTDTQYF. The rearrangement uses TRBV3-1 (or the pseudogene TRBV3-2) and TRBJ2-3; 11 positions agree with TRBD2. V lost 4 bases, J lost 0 bases, and 9 bases stayed unmatched. The CDR3 totals 18 residues. The germline gives CDR1 LGHDT, CDR2 YNNKEL (reference sequence).